A selection of T cell receptor beta chains follows, all from one sample in a study of shared clonotypes between healthy human individuals. Method: immunoSEQ multiplex PCR; TCRdb's copy keeps in-frame clones and lacks some. The sample shows fewer than 600,000 clones, 60% to 85% of them seen only once. Specimen: PBMCs. The receptors were sampled from a woman aged 35 to 49 in good health. Some clones in this sample may be carry-over from other donors' samples. The CDR3 runs from the conserved cysteine through the conserved F or W. The D gene is left open where the match is weak. Some rows mark clone size as missing; the rest say once, few, many or name a class of expanded clone.

v_call: TRBV27
clone_size: .
d_call: TRBD1
j_call: TRBJ2-1
cdr3_nt: TGTGCCAGCAGGCCATCCGGGACAGGGCTGAACAATGAGCAGTTCTTC
cdr3_aa: CASRPSGTGLNNEQFF

v_call: TRBV19
clone_size: .
d_call: .
j_call: TRBJ2-1
cdr3_nt: TGTGCCAGTAGTATCGGGGGTCGGTCCTACAATGAGCAGTTCTTC
cdr3_aa: CASSIGGRSYNEQFF

v_call: TRBV27
clone_size: .
d_call: TRBD2
j_call: TRBJ2-3
cdr3_nt: TGTGCCAGCGGGTTGACTAGCGGGAGGGCCGGGGGGAGCACAGATACGCAGTATTTT
cdr3_aa: CASGLTSGRAGGSTDTQYF

v_call: TRBV7-8
clone_size: .
d_call: .
j_call: TRBJ2-1
cdr3_nt: TGTGCCAGCAGCTTAGCGGGCGGGGGCGCGGTGAATGAGCAGTTCTTC
cdr3_aa: CASSLAGGGAVNEQFF

v_call: TRBV28
clone_size: .
d_call: .
j_call: TRBJ1-2
cdr3_nt: TGTGCCACCCAAAACAGGGCCCGTGGCTACACCTTC
cdr3_aa: CATQNRARGYTF

v_call: TRBV28
clone_size: once
d_call: .
j_call: TRBJ1-1
cdr3_nt: TGTGCCAGCATAAGTTCAGGGCTAACTGAAGCTTTCTTT
cdr3_aa: CASISSGLTEAFF

v_call: TRBV7-6
clone_size: .
d_call: .
j_call: TRBJ2-3
cdr3_nt: TGTGCCAGCAGCTCCATAGTAGCAGATACGCAGTATTTT
cdr3_aa: CASSSIVADTQYF

v_call: TRBV28
clone_size: .
d_call: .
j_call: TRBJ2-1
cdr3_nt: TGTGCCAGCAGACACGGTGGAGGGGCCCACAATGAGCAGTTCTTC
cdr3_aa: CASRHGGGAHNEQFF

v_call: TRBV12-5
clone_size: .
d_call: .
j_call: TRBJ1-2
cdr3_nt: TGTGCTAGTGGTTTGGCCCCTCAGGGGTCTGGAGGCTACACCTTC
cdr3_aa: CASGLAPQGSGGYTF

v_call: TRBV4-2
clone_size: .
d_call: TRBD1
j_call: TRBJ2-5
cdr3_nt: TGTGCCAGCAGCCAATTGAGGGGGCGAGGAGAGACCCAGTACTTC
cdr3_aa: CASSQLRGRGETQYF

v_call: TRBV10-2
clone_size: .
d_call: TRBD1
j_call: TRBJ2-3
cdr3_nt: TGCGCCAGCAGGGCCCGGGACAGCTCCTATCCGGGCACAGATACGCAGTATTTT
cdr3_aa: CASRARDSSYPGTDTQYF

v_call: TRBV27
clone_size: .
d_call: .
j_call: TRBJ2-2
cdr3_nt: TGTGCCAGCAGTCCTTCCACCGGGGAGCTGTTTTTT
cdr3_aa: CASSPSTGELFF

v_call: TRBV7-9
clone_size: .
d_call: .
j_call: TRBJ1-5
cdr3_nt: TGTGCCAGCAGCCCAATGGCCAATCAGCCCCAGCATTTT
cdr3_aa: CASSPMANQPQHF

v_call: TRBV9
clone_size: .
d_call: TRBD2
j_call: TRBJ2-1
cdr3_nt: TGTGCCAGCAGCGTAGATGTGGGCGGGAGAATCTACAATGAGCAGTTCTTC
cdr3_aa: CASSVDVGGRIYNEQFF

v_call: TRBV7-9
clone_size: .
d_call: TRBD2
j_call: TRBJ2-1
cdr3_nt: TGTGCCAGCAGCCCCAGAGATTGGGCGGGAGGGGACAATGAGCAGTTCTTC
cdr3_aa: CASSPRDWAGGDNEQFF

v_call: TRBV27
clone_size: .
d_call: .
j_call: TRBJ2-7
cdr3_nt: TGTGCCAGCAGACCTGGACCCTACGAGCAGTACTTC
cdr3_aa: CASRPGPYEQYF

v_call: TRBV7-6
clone_size: .
d_call: .
j_call: TRBJ1-1
cdr3_nt: TGTGCCAGCAGCTTAGGATATGTGAACACTGAAGCTTTCTTT
cdr3_aa: CASSLGYVNTEAFF

v_call: TRBV5-6
clone_size: .
d_call: .
j_call: TRBJ2-1
cdr3_nt: TGTGCCAGCAGCTTGTTCCAGAGCTCCTACAATGAGCAGTTCTTC
cdr3_aa: CASSLFQSSYNEQFF

v_call: TRBV4-3
clone_size: few
d_call: .
j_call: TRBJ2-5
cdr3_nt: TGCGCCAGCAGCCAACTTCCGAACCAACAAGAGACCCAGTACTTC
cdr3_aa: CASSQLPNQQETQYF

v_call: TRBV6-5
clone_size: .
d_call: .
j_call: TRBJ1-1
cdr3_nt: TGTGCCAGCAGGGGGCGTTGGACTGAAGCTTTCTTT
cdr3_aa: CASRGRWTEAFF

v_call: TRBV28
clone_size: once
d_call: .
j_call: TRBJ2-3
cdr3_nt: TGTGCCTCACGGGGGCGGGAGTACGGGGATACGCAGTATTTT
cdr3_aa: CASRGREYGDTQYF

v_call: TRBV10-3
clone_size: once
d_call: TRBD2
j_call: TRBJ2-1
cdr3_nt: TGTGCCATCAGTGAGTCGAGACGGGAGGACTCCTACAATGAGCAGTTCTTC
cdr3_aa: CAISESRREDSYNEQFF

v_call: TRBV7-3
clone_size: .
d_call: .
j_call: TRBJ2-2
cdr3_nt: TGTGCCAGCAGCTTATACGGCGGGGACACCGGGGAGCTGTTTTTT
cdr3_aa: CASSLYGGDTGELFF

v_call: TRBV19
clone_size: .
d_call: TRBD1
j_call: TRBJ2-3
cdr3_nt: TGTGCCAGTAGTCTACCGGGACAGGGGACAGATACGCAGTATTTT
cdr3_aa: CASSLPGQGTDTQYF

v_call: TRBV5-1
clone_size: .
d_call: .
j_call: TRBJ2-7
cdr3_nt: TGCGCCAGCAGCTTTATAGGGATGTCCTACGAGCAGTACTTC
cdr3_aa: CASSFIGMSYEQYF

v_call: TRBV2
clone_size: once
d_call: .
j_call: TRBJ1-6
cdr3_nt: TGTGCCAGCAGTGTGAGCTCCTATAATTCACCCCTCCACTTT
cdr3_aa: CASSVSSYNSPLHF

v_call: TRBV6-5
clone_size: .
d_call: TRBD1
j_call: TRBJ2-7
cdr3_nt: TGTGCCAGCAGTCCCCTCGGGACAGGGTGGTACGAGCAGTACTTC
cdr3_aa: CASSPLGTGWYEQYF

v_call: TRBV2
clone_size: .
d_call: .
j_call: TRBJ2-7
cdr3_nt: TGTGCCAGCAGGGAAACCAGCTACAGCTCCTACGAGCAGTACTTC
cdr3_aa: CASRETSYSSYEQYF

v_call: TRBV25-1
clone_size: many
d_call: .
j_call: TRBJ1-4
cdr3_nt: TGTGCCAGCAGTGCTATAGGGGACACAACTAATGAAAAACTGTTTTTT
cdr3_aa: CASSAIGDTTNEKLFF

v_call: TRBV28
clone_size: .
d_call: .
j_call: TRBJ1-4
cdr3_nt: TGTGCCAGCAGTCCTGGGACTGCAACTAATGAAAAACTGTTTTTT
cdr3_aa: CASSPGTATNEKLFF

v_call: TRBV19
clone_size: few
d_call: TRBD1
j_call: TRBJ1-5
cdr3_nt: TGTGCCAGTAGCCGACAGGGTGGCAGCAATCAGCCCCAGCATTTT
cdr3_aa: CASSRQGGSNQPQHF

v_call: TRBV19
clone_size: .
d_call: .
j_call: TRBJ1-3
cdr3_nt: TGTGCCAGTAGTCATCAGGGCTCTGGAAACACCATATATTTT
cdr3_aa: CASSHQGSGNTIYF

v_call: TRBV28
clone_size: .
d_call: .
j_call: TRBJ1-2
cdr3_nt: TGTGCCAGCAGTCCCGGTGGGGCTACTAACTATGGCTACACCTTC
cdr3_aa: CASSPGGATNYGYTF

v_call: TRBV27
clone_size: .
d_call: TRBD1
j_call: TRBJ1-1
cdr3_nt: TGTGCCAGCAGCCGCGGGACAGGGGGCCGGACTGAAGCTTTCTTT
cdr3_aa: CASSRGTGGRTEAFF

v_call: TRBV29-1
clone_size: .
d_call: .
j_call: TRBJ1-2
cdr3_nt: TGCAGCGTTGTGGGCAGCTATGGCTACACCTTC
cdr3_aa: CSVVGSYGYTF

v_call: TRBV10-3
clone_size: .
d_call: TRBD2
j_call: TRBJ2-7
cdr3_nt: TGTGCCACCGGACTAGCGGGAGCACAGGAGCAGTACTTC
cdr3_aa: CATGLAGAQEQYF

v_call: TRBV7-2
clone_size: .
d_call: .
j_call: TRBJ1-4
cdr3_nt: TGTGCCAGCAGCTTAGACGCGCATAATGAAAAACTGTTTTTT
cdr3_aa: CASSLDAHNEKLFF

v_call: TRBV11-2
clone_size: .
d_call: .
j_call: TRBJ2-1
cdr3_nt: TGTGCCAGCAGCTTATTAGGGGGAGCCACCTACAATGAGCAGTTCTTC
cdr3_aa: CASSLLGGATYNEQFF

v_call: TRBV28
clone_size: .
d_call: .
j_call: TRBJ2-3
cdr3_nt: TGTGCCAGCATAACCCCCGGGCTGACAGAAGATACGCAGTATTTT
cdr3_aa: CASITPGLTEDTQYF

v_call: TRBV6-6
clone_size: .
d_call: TRBD1
j_call: TRBJ2-5
cdr3_nt: TGTGCCAGCAAGAGGGACAGGGTAGAGACCCAGTACTTC
cdr3_aa: CASKRDRVETQYF

v_call: TRBV5-4
clone_size: .
d_call: TRBD1
j_call: TRBJ2-7
cdr3_nt: TGTGCCAGCAGCTCGGGACAGGGGAGCTACGAGCAGTACTTC
cdr3_aa: CASSSGQGSYEQYF

v_call: TRBV6-1
clone_size: .
d_call: .
j_call: TRBJ1-1
cdr3_nt: TGTGCCAGCAGTGGAGACAGCAACACTGAAGCTTTCTTT
cdr3_aa: CASSGDSNTEAFF

v_call: TRBV4-1
clone_size: .
d_call: .
j_call: TRBJ1-5
cdr3_nt: TGCGCCAGCAGCCAAAAGGCAGGCAGTAGCAATCAGCCCCAGCATTTT
cdr3_aa: CASSQKAGSSNQPQHF

v_call: TRBV7-9
clone_size: .
d_call: .
j_call: TRBJ2-1
cdr3_nt: TGTGCCAGCAGCTTCGACGGATTCAATGAGCAGTTCTTC
cdr3_aa: CASSFDGFNEQFF

v_call: TRBV18
clone_size: .
d_call: TRBD1
j_call: TRBJ1-2
cdr3_nt: TGTGCCAGCTCACCGGCAGGGGGCTATGGCTACACCTTC
cdr3_aa: CASSPAGGYGYTF

v_call: TRBV28
clone_size: .
d_call: TRBD2
j_call: TRBJ2-1
cdr3_nt: TGTGCCAGCAGTTCAAAAGGGGTTAGCGGGGAACCCTACAATGAGCAGTTCTTC
cdr3_aa: CASSSKGVSGEPYNEQFF

v_call: TRBV18
clone_size: .
d_call: .
j_call: TRBJ2-1
cdr3_nt: TGTGCCAGCTCACCACGTCCGGGGCGGGAGCAGTTCTTC
cdr3_aa: CASSPRPGREQFF

v_call: TRBV28
clone_size: .
d_call: .
j_call: TRBJ2-2
cdr3_nt: TGTGCCAGCAGTCCACAGGGCGGGGAGCTGTTTTTT
cdr3_aa: CASSPQGGELFF

v_call: TRBV27
clone_size: once
d_call: TRBD1
j_call: TRBJ1-5
cdr3_nt: TGTGCCAGCAGTCCCGGTCCCGGGACAGGGAGCAATCAGCCCCAGCATTTT
cdr3_aa: CASSPGPGTGSNQPQHF

v_call: TRBV11-2
clone_size: few
d_call: .
j_call: TRBJ1-4
cdr3_nt: TGTGCCAGCAGCTCACCCCGAGGTAGAACTAATGAAAAACTGTTTTTT
cdr3_aa: CASSSPRGRTNEKLFF

v_call: TRBV4-3
clone_size: .
d_call: .
j_call: TRBJ2-2
cdr3_nt: TGCGCCAGCAGCCAAGATGGTAGGGCAGGGTTGCACACCGGGGAGCTGTTTTTT
cdr3_aa: CASSQDGRAGLHTGELFF

v_call: TRBV9
clone_size: once
d_call: TRBD1
j_call: TRBJ2-3
cdr3_nt: TGTGCCAGCAGCGTAGGGGTCGGGACAGGGTTAGATACGCAGTATTTT
cdr3_aa: CASSVGVGTGLDTQYF

v_call: TRBV5-8
clone_size: .
d_call: .
j_call: TRBJ1-2
cdr3_nt: TGTGCCAGCAGCCCACGGGAGGCAGCCTATGGCTACACCTTC
cdr3_aa: CASSPREAAYGYTF

v_call: TRBV7-8
clone_size: once
d_call: TRBD2
j_call: TRBJ2-3
cdr3_nt: TGTGCCAGCAGCTTAACGTATCGGCTAGCGGGAGGAGATACGCAGTATTTT
cdr3_aa: CASSLTYRLAGGDTQYF

v_call: TRBV7-9
clone_size: .
d_call: .
j_call: TRBJ2-5
cdr3_nt: TGTGCCAGCAGCTTAGCAGGGGCCGAGACCCAGTACTTC
cdr3_aa: CASSLAGAETQYF